A few counts support the clone carrying this TCR beta chain. The CDR3 has 15 amino acids. Germline V gives CDR1 LNHDA, CDR2 SQIVND (reference sequence). V shed 5 bases, J shed 3 bases, and the junction held 8 bases outside the gene matches. This record belongs to a study of T-cell memory formation after mild COVID-19. Study as a whole: The study found TCR clusters largely donor specific.

With constant-segment primers, 5'RACE yielded cDNA libraries of TCR alpha and TCR beta that carried sample barcodes and UMIs. TCRdb analysed the 5' RACE reads with MiXCR anew, one entry per CDR3 protein. The sample holds some 300,000 distinct CDR3 sequences, 20% to 25% seen once. The chain is built from TRBV19 and TRBJ2-7, with TRBD2 identical over 9 bases. This sequence was found in a man aged 18 to 30 who had mild COVID-19 (a few samples of this study predate the infection). Cell type and time point are not known. The sequencing sample was made of PBMCs or a T cell subset sorted from them (not recorded which). The CDR3 coding sequence is TGTGCCAGTAGTTCGCCTCTAGCGGGGAACTACGAGCAGTACTTC. It translates to CASSSPLAGNYEQYF. The full variable domain, rest sourced from reference TRBV19 and TRBJ2-7, is DGGITQSPKYLFRKEGQNVTLSCEQNLNHDAMYWYRQDPGQGLRLIYYSQIVNDFQKGDIAEGYSVSREKKESFPLTVTSAQKNPTAFYLCASSSPLAGNYEQYFGPGTRLTVT.